The text below deals with one TCR beta chain. Per the authors' pipeline: Amplification of reference gene primers provided the estimated nucleated cell counts. Assay: immunoSEQ multiplex PCR; the TCRdb copy retains only in-frame clones and omits some. The V and J calls and clone size were taken over from that table, and D and trimming were inferred from the DNA. Of about 22,000 clones listed, approximately 92% were seen once; the top ten hold about 3.4%. This sample is drawn from a study of blood T cell repertoires in COVID-19. Study context: Acute and convalescent COVID-19 specimens originated in the United States, Italy and Spain.

CDR1 and CDR2 from the germline V gene are KGHDR and SFDVKD. V was trimmed by 8 bases and J by 5 bases, leaving 18 bases between them. The CDR3 has 15 amino acids. The chain recombines TRBV24-1 with TRBJ2-1, with a possible D match to TRBD2 (6 bases). The TCR originated in a woman aged 70-85 years with active COVID-19. Sequenced: peripheral blood. The CDR3 coding sequence is TGTGCCACCATGCAGGGCGGGGCGGGCCACAATGAGCAGTTCTTC. Encoded protein: CATMQGGAGHNEQFF.